This T cell receptor (beta chain) was retrieved from a study of radiotherapy plus CTLA-4 blockade in lung cancer. Study-wide background: The study recorded objective responses in about 20% of patients and disease control in approximately 29%.

Profiling relied on immunoSEQ multiplex PCR, and the TCRdb table lists in-frame clones only, not all of them. The table includes tens of thousands of clones, 79% detected once. The CDR3 has 16 amino acids. Germline V CDR1 and CDR2: LNHDA, SQIVND (reference sequence). Trimming cost V 4 bases and J 8 bases, with 20 bases left between them. This sequence was found in a human donor with non-small cell lung cancer who had a complete response to radiotherapy plus ipilimumab. Material: peripheral blood, obtained from a patient treated with radiotherapy plus ipilimumab. The rearrangement links TRBV19 to TRBJ1-4; a weak D match, TRBD1 (6 bases). The CDR3, as DNA: TGTGCCAGTAGTAGACATTCGGGGGGCGCGGACGAAAAACTGTTTTTT. Encoded protein: CASSRHSGGADEKLFF.